This T cell receptor (beta chain) was identified during a study of blood T cell repertoires in COVID-19. Per the study methods: Amplification of reference gene primers provided the estimated nucleated cell counts. Produced via immunoSEQ multiplex PCR; TCRdb's table is partial and in-frame only. That table furnishes V, J and clone size, whereas the DNA furnished D and trimming. Of 170,000 or so clones listed, approximately 85% were seen once; the top ten hold 5% to 8%. This CDR3 has 13 residues. Germline CDR1 and CDR2: WSHSY and SAAADI. The V gene lost 4 bases and the J gene lost 7 bases, with 13 bases spanning the gap. Participant-reported clinical history was the basis for cohort assignment.

V gene TRBV10-2 combines with J gene TRBJ2-5; weak D call: TRBD1 (5 bases). The clonotype was recovered from a middle-aged man who had recovered from COVID-19. Sequencing was carried out using PBMCs or T cells enriched from blood (not recorded which). The CDR3 sequence is CASSAAGIGTQYF. The CDR3 nucleotides read TGCGCCAGCAGTGCGGCAGGGATAGGGACCCAGTACTTC.